This TCR beta chain emerged from a study of cytomegalovirus exposure and HLA in healthy donors. About this clone itself: Its cognate antigen is unknown.

Study-wide results and limits: The study designated around 150 TCR beta chains cytomegalovirus-associated.

Generated by immunoSEQ multiplex PCR, the TCRdb table keeps only in-frame clones and is missing some. The repertoire consists of about 75,000 clones, with about 82% occurring once and the leading ten covering less than 3%. Trimming cost V 4 bases and J 3 bases, with 9 bases left between them. In germline, CDR1 is SGHDN, CDR2 FVKESK. This CDR3 is built from 13 residues. This rearrangement joins TRBV14 to TRBJ1-2; maybe TRBD1 (5 bases). This clonotype originated in a man aged 25-45 years in good health and CMV-seronegative. Sequencing was carried out using PBMCs. The CDR3 coding sequence is TGTGCCAGCAGCCTGGACAACGACTATGGCTACACCTTC. This translates into CASSLDNDYGYTF.